This record looks at one T cell receptor (beta chain) sequence and its context. What antigen it recognizes has not been identified. There are no base qualities to consult, and no much larger clone falls within one base. The data were taken from a study of cytomegalovirus exposure and HLA in healthy donors (dated by TCRdb to 2017 to 2019). Regarding the complete study: An earlier analysis of about 560 of the donors reported roughly 300 Gb of sequence data and 117 million unique TCR beta sequences obtained from some 200 million T cells. A later analysis re-analyzed previously published TCR beta repertoires from roughly 630 donors and added high-resolution HLA genotyping to study TCR occurrence patterns. Donor age, sex, ethnicity and CMV serostatus were compiled alongside the repertoire data. About 320 gigabases of sequencing data and tens of millions of unique TCR sequences were included in an early release covering over 600 HLA-typed donors. Across 398 genotyped donors of the cohort, an average of approximately 220,000 unique TCR beta nucleotide sequences per donor were sequenced, and 15% to 20% of those sequences were non-productive. In an earlier analysis of 500 to 650 of the donors, high-throughput TCR beta sequencing was used to judge whether each TCR beta V gene segment behaved as functional or pseudogenic. Rather than drawing on any new phenotypic data, the later analysis identified candidate immune exposures from TCR beta sequences and the way those sequences occurred across donors. The number of donors typed differed by locus, with about 629-630 for A, B, C, DRB1 and DQB1, more than 500 for DQA1, nearly 610 for DPA1, and some 440 for DPB1. Along with the roughly 670-subject first cohort, a separate validation cohort of 120 different subjects was used. The aim of the study was to test whether cataloging public T cell receptors could identify signatures of past pathogen exposure. A later genetic analysis used genome-wide SNP genotypes for about three fifths of the 666 donors, treating that subset as a discovery cohort. Both class I and class II loci were covered by HLA typing, at four-digit resolution. Of the 350 to 450 genotyped donors, 75% to 85% were placed in the genetic ancestry cluster associated with self-reported Caucasian donors. Because of strong linkage in the cohort, roughly five DR-DQ haplotypes were treated as single units for association and clustering. All discovery cohort repertoires had been generated using a single sequencing platform. The study profiled the T cell repertoires of fewer than 850 subjects by immunosequencing and related them to cytomegalovirus serostatus. To predict cytomegalovirus infection status, the study combined high-throughput TCR immunosequencing, statistical association of individual TCRs with disease status, and machine learning.

What the work shows at the level of the full study, not this receptor alone: A later analysis associated 16,951 TCR beta sequences with specific HLA alleles at a false discovery rate of 0.05. The earlier analysis of 587 of the donors excluded some 15 rarely observed V segments, including chromosome 9 orphons, because counts were too low. Correlated functional status among segregating V segments might reflect linkage disequilibrium, but an unknown experimental factor could not be ruled out. Most CMV-associated TCR beta chains appeared to be HLA-restricted in a later analysis, and the HLA associations seemed to be driven largely by CMV exposure. HLA typing was unavailable for some donors at each locus, so association tests used only the typed subset. In a later analysis, the rate of TCR association differed among HLA loci, with DRB1 alleles having the most associated TCRs and HLA-C alleles having the fewest. A later analysis found that HLA-associated TCR beta chains were more clonally expanded and had lower generation probabilities than equally common non-associated chains. Assigning TCR associations to individual alleles was difficult when HLA alleles, especially DR and DQ, strongly co-occurred. In vitro tests confirmed that a few of the cytomegalovirus-associated TCR beta chains recognize cytomegalovirus antigens. In the study, approximately 150 TCR beta chains were listed as associated with cytomegalovirus. Across donors, most TCR sequences were observed very rarely, whereas some public TCRs were present in many individuals. In this cohort, only TCR beta chains were sequenced, and detectable features were limited by the absence of alpha or paired-chain data. An earlier analysis of approximately 540 of the donors showed that most TCR beta V segments appeared in productive rearrangements either about 87% or about 30% of the time, which broadly matched IMGT annotations. A cluster of highly shared sequence variants was judged likely to be a technical artifact of the sequencing pipeline. Immune exposure information for the cohort was limited to CMV serostatus. A further reported finding was that TCR beta sequences accurately predicted the HLA-A and HLA-B alleles for most subjects in the first cohort. In both the original and validation cohorts, the classifier was reported to diagnose cytomegalovirus status with high specificity and sensitivity. V-gene and J-gene trimming of TCR beta chains was associated with a missense DCLRE1C variant in a later genetic analysis, and the association was replicated in an independent cohort. Several of the top co-occurrence clusters appeared to be linked to parvovirus B19, influenza, CMV and Epstein-Barr virus, according to a later analysis. According to a later genetic analysis, donors in an Asian-associated ancestry cluster had fewer N-insertions in productive TCRs than the approximately 670-donor mean. Presence/absence analyses assumed roughly uniform sequencing depth across donors, an assumption that may not hold. The authors suggested that the approach could potentially be generalized to other disease states and immunological phenotypes. The 87-base-pair reads could not distinguish some IMGT-functional V segments, including TRBV6-2 and TRBV6-3, so those segments were excluded.

The library was obtained by the immunoSEQ multiplex PCR assay. The multiplex PCR relied on a mix of 60 forward primers for TCR Vbeta segments and 13 reverse primers for TCR Jbeta segments. Amplification of the CDR3 region of rearranged TCR beta genes was performed with a multiplex PCR assay on genomic DNA. On the Illumina HiSeq System, the amplified TCR beta libraries were sequenced as 87-base-pair reads. As for the authors' bioinformatics: In a later analysis, tens of millions of unique TCR beta chains were counted across the 500 to 850 repertoires, and about 10 million of these chains were shared by at least two donors. Raw reads were error-corrected and collapsed into unique sequences with a nearest-neighbor algorithm that merged closely related sequences to remove PCR and sequencing errors. CDR3 sequences were aligned to IMGT reference sequences to assign V, D and J gene segments. For a sequence to be retained, a match of at least six nucleotides to both a V gene segment and a J gene segment was required. A rearrangement counted as productive if the CDR3 had no stop codons and remained in frame with V and J, and every other rearrangement counted as non-productive. CDR3 was defined according to IMGT convention as the region running from the second conserved V-encoded cysteine to the conserved J-encoded phenylalanine. In an earlier analysis of more than 550 of the donors, sequences lacking an unambiguous match to a single V gene segment were excluded. In an earlier analysis of approximately 550 of the donors, V segments were called functional above 56.7% productive rearrangements and were called segregating when the between-donor standard deviation exceeded 5%. A statistical classification framework was developed to diagnose cytomegalovirus status using the catalog of TCR beta chain sequences. A later analysis assigned V and J genes by comparing TCR nucleotide sequences with IMGT/GENE-DB human TR gene sequences. In a later analysis, CDR3 sequences and most-parsimonious VDJ recombination scenarios were assigned using the TCRdist pipeline. In a later analysis, each TCR beta chain was defined by its CDR3 amino acid sequence together with its V-gene family, and reads without a unique V-gene family were excluded. To address suspected cross-contamination and a sequencing artifact, a later analysis removed a few hundred highly shared, low-generation-probability nucleotide sequences. For each public chain, a later analysis derived a clonal expansion index from normalized ranks of inferred template counts within each repertoire. In a later analysis, generation probabilities were computed using a VDJ recombination model fitted to out-of-frame rearrangements, and the results were checked against IGoR. In a later analysis, TCR-TCR, TCR-HLA and TCR-CMV co-occurrence was scored with hypergeometric tests, and a repertoire-size bias correction was applied to TCR pairs. To estimate false discovery rates, a later analysis permuted the HLA or CMV assignments 20 times. A later analysis grouped co-occurring TCRs with DBSCAN, adding TCRdist sequence similarity when clustering within HLA-allele-positive subsets. Repertoires with fewer than 30,000 or more than 120,000 public chains were left out of co-occurrence clustering, as were about five repertoires with anomalous nucleotide sharing. The source is immuneACCESS, and TCRdb retained only in-frame sequences with V and J called. Part of the clones is not carried over; for the studies checked, unresolved V genes explain less than half of this, and the remainder is unexplained. V and J calls and clone size come straight from that table; D and trimming were deduced from the DNA. In all, the sample holds 100,000 to 150,000 clones, and over 70% of those were seen once. The top ten constitute roughly 4% of the sample.

Between the V and J ends, shortened by 5 bases and 4 bases respectively, the junction contains 17 bases. CDR1 SEHNR and CDR2 FQNEAQ are derived from the germline V gene (reference sequence). The CDR3 runs 15 residues from the cysteine to the phenylalanine. Of the read, only the CDR3 DNA is kept; its 45 bases are in frame from base 1. The cohort comprised some 730 healthy bone marrow donors. All cohort members were sampled while nominally healthy, although unrecorded immune exposures were likely present. The donor was CMV seronegative and was included in the group of a few hundred seronegative cohort members. Each donor provided a peripheral blood sample, and peripheral blood mononuclear cells were used for TCR beta sequencing. The Qiagen DNeasy Blood Extraction Kit was used to extract genomic DNA from the blood cell samples.

The chain is made from TRBV7-9 and TRBJ1-1; possibly the D gene is TRBD1, per 6 matching bases. Sequenced input: PBMCs. The sequence was obtained from a woman aged 40 to 55 in good health and CMV-seronegative. The CDR3 protein: CASSVTGQPITEAFF. The nucleotide sequence reads as follows: TGTGCCAGCAGCGTAACTGGACAGCCAATCACTGAAGCTTTCTTT.